Given below is one TCR beta chain in context. The record originates from a study of blood T cell repertoires in COVID-19. Across the whole study: Whether acute or convalescent, the COVID-19 samples came from the United States, Italy and Spain.

Those enrolled, adults aged roughly 18 to 90 years, came from about two dozen US areas. The CDR3 is made up of 14 amino acids. Deletions cut 3 bases from V and 7 bases from J, with 12 bases between. Germline values: CDR1 ENHRY, CDR2 SYGVKD. Authors' analysis steps: Scientists estimated how many nucleated cells there were by amplifying reference gene primers. Produced via immunoSEQ multiplex PCR; TCRdb's table is partial and in-frame only. V, J and clone size are those of that table, while D and trimming were read from the DNA. This table holds 150,000 to 250,000 clones, approximately 84% found once. The rearrangement uses TRBV10-3 and TRBJ1-4, with D perhaps matching TRBD1 (5 bases). This receptor was taken from a man aged 35-49 years who had recovered from COVID-19. Sequences were obtained from PBMCs or T cells enriched from blood (not recorded which). CDR3 sequence (DNA): TGTGCCATCAGTGAATTGGGGCAAGGTGAAAAACTGTTTTTT. Amino acids: CAISELGQGEKLFF.